This record covers a single T cell receptor beta chain. The target of this receptor is not known. There are no base qualities to consult, and no much larger clone falls within one base. These data belong to a study of blood T cell repertoires in COVID-19 (dated by TCRdb to the early 2020s). In the study overall: Samples covering the acute and convalescent phases of COVID-19 were provided by collaborators in the United States, Italy and Spain. The material from the prospective study consisted of cDNA or gDNA derived from T cells, B-cell-depleted T cells, or PBMCs. Subjects who had been exposed to COVID-19, were actively infected with it, or had recovered from it provided the deeply sampled blood TCRbeta repertoires that made up the dataset. The repertoires were made available in a free public database intended to serve as a resource for research on the immune response to SARS-CoV-2. The samples were drawn from the first 160 participants of the ongoing ImmuneRACE study and from over 950 subjects provided by 6 global collaborators. The sample metadata nearly always contained a de-identified subject ID, COVID-19 status, age in years and sex. Where HLA class I and class II types were available, the types were taken from metadata supplied by the sample provider, not from assay-based typing. What the research found in general, with its limitations: How much clinical and demographic metadata was included differed by source and by participant, and the metadata was provided uncurated.

TCRbeta CDR3 regions were amplified from genomic DNA using the immunoSEQ Assay, a bias-controlled multiplex PCR. On the study's bioinformatics: The number of nucleated cells in each sample was estimated from the amplification of reference gene primers within the assay. To quantify the absolute abundance of each unique TCRbeta CDR3 rearrangement, sequence reads were collapsed and filtered. For each sample, productive Simpson clonality was calculated as the square root of Simpson's diversity index across productive rearrangements. TCRdb holds this immuneACCESS table with in-frame rearrangements only. Some clones are missing; in checked studies, unresolved V genes explain under half, and the rest has no known cause. The D gene and trimming were derived from the DNA, and the V and J assignments and clone size from that table. Counted in this sample were roughly 110,000 clones; around 85% of them appeared once. In total, the top ten clones hold about 13% of the sample.

Each collaborating institution followed its own protocols to collect whole blood in K2EDTA tubes. For TCRbeta analysis, collaborators shipped samples as frozen whole blood, isolated PBMCs, or DNA extracted from either of those sample types. From the cysteine through the phenylalanine, the CDR3 covers 15 amino acids. Kept here is only the CDR3 DNA, which spans 45 bases and is read in frame from base 1. V is reduced by 6 bases and J by 8 bases, leaving a spacing of 17 bases between them. CDR1 and CDR2, looked up from the germline V gene, are MDHEN and SYDVKM. This TCR came from a human donor in a cohort sampled during active COVID-19. The sample was peripheral blood. In this chain, TRBV28 is recombined with TRBJ1-6; possibly the D gene is TRBD1, per 5 matching bases. The CDR3 amino acid sequence is: CASSPLRGFDSPLHF. The DNA sequence follows: TGTGCCAGCAGCCCCCTAAGGGGCTTTGATTCACCCCTCCACTTT. The variable domain in full, with residues beyond the CDR3 obtained from the reference TRBV28 and TRBJ1-6 genes, is DVKVTQSSRYLVKRTGEKVFLECVQDMDHENMFWYRQDPGLGLRLIYFSYDVKMKEKGDIPEGYSVSREKKERFSLILESASTNQTSMYLCASSPLRGFDSPLHFGNGTRLTVT.